Following are 28 T cell receptor beta chains from one sample sequenced in a study of persistence of HIV-infected CD4 T cells. This nonspecific control used anti-CD3/anti-CD28 bead stimulation of CD4+ T cells. Sorting selected CD4+ T cells upregulating both CD40 ligand and CD69. The immunoSEQ assay was version 4, run in survey mode. Sequencing used immunoSEQ multiplex PCR; TCRdb keeps in-frame clones, though not all of them. The sample records about 37,000 clones, roughly 87% being singletons. What these receptors recognize is not known. This specimen consisted of CD4+ T cells sorted from PBMCs after 18-hour stimulation, obtained from a patient who received antiretroviral therapy. These receptors were taken from an adult man with HIV who was CMV-seropositive.

This clone was counted between two and nine times. The rearrangement joins TRBV24-1 to TRBJ1-5; D gene unclear. Germline V gives CDR1 KGHDR, CDR2 SFDVKD. This CDR3 region has 12 residues. The V end lost 4 bases, the J end lost 4 bases, and 4 bases lay between the germline ends. The CDR3: CATSEGNQPQHF. DNA of the CDR3: TGTGCCACCAGTGAGGGGAATCAGCCCCAGCATTTT.

The chain recombines TRBV6-2 or TRBV6-3 with TRBJ1-4, with D possibly matching TRBD1 (6 bases). CDR1 and CDR2 (germline): MNHEY, SVGEGT. Trimming cost V 6 bases and J 3 bases, with 14 bases left between them. The CDR3 contains 15 residues. The CDR3 DNA follows: TGTGCCAGCAGCTTCAGCGAGGGGGCTAATGAAAAACTGTTTTTT. This gives the protein CASSFSEGANEKLFF.

The V and J genes are TRBV28 and TRBJ1-5; 10 nucleotides align to TRBD1. The CDR3 totals 15 residues. Germline CDR1 reads MDHEN; CDR2 reads SYDVKM. The J segment lost 3 bases and the V segment lost 5 bases, leaving 4 bases of the junction unmatched. The CDR3 region is CASSDRGRINQPQHF. The CDR3 region has the DNA TGTGCCAGCAGTGACAGGGGGCGTATCAATCAGCCCCAGCATTTT.

This chain uses TRBV4-1 with TRBJ2-7; 8 positions agree with TRBD2. The length of the CDR3 is 18 residues. V lost 0 bases to trimming and J lost 0 bases; unmatched junction nucleotides: 10. Germline loops: CDR1 MGHRA, CDR2 YSYEKL. DNA for the CDR3: TGCGCCAGCAGCCAAGAACCCCCCCCCGGGACTAGCTCCTACGAGCAGTACTTC. Translated: CASSQEPPPGTSSYEQYF.

The V and J genes are TRBV25-1 and TRBJ1-1; no clear D gene. The CDR3 runs 15 residues. From germline, CDR1 is MGHDK and CDR2 SYGVNS. Deletions cut 1 base from V and 0 bases from J, with 9 bases between. DNA of the CDR3: TGTGCCAGCAGTGAATCCCGCGGTATGAACACTGAAGCTTTCTTT. It specifies CASSESRGMNTEAFF.

This sequence joins TRBV3-1 (or the pseudogene TRBV3-2) and TRBJ2-1, with D possibly TRBD1 on 5 matching bases. Germline V gene lookup returns CDR1 LGHDT and CDR2 YNNKEL (reference sequence). The CDR3 runs 19 residues. Trimming took off 1 base at V and 0 bases at J, with 19 bases between the two ends. The CDR3 DNA is TGTGCCAGCAGCCAAGGACAGATCAATCCGACGAGCTCCTACAATGAGCAGTTCTTC. This sequence encodes CASSQGQINPTSSYNEQFF.

Written as DNA, the CDR3 is TGTGCCCTTCAGGGCTATGGCTACACCTTC. Amino acids: CALQGYGYTF. The rearrangement uses TRBV30 and TRBJ1-2; tentatively, D is TRBD1 (5 bases). This CDR3 region has 10 residues. Germline assignment: CDR1 GTSNPN and CDR2 SVGIG (reference sequence). Trimming shortened V by 8 bases and J by 4 bases, and 8 bases separated the two germline ends.

The chain employs TRBV14 and TRBJ1-2; D is possibly TRBD1 (5 bases). The CDR3 extends over 15 amino acids. The V gene lost 1 base and the J gene lost 4 bases, with 13 bases spanning the gap. Germline V gene data show CDR1 as SGHDN and CDR2 as FVKESK. CDR3 sequence (DNA): TGTGCCAGCAGCCAAGGTGGGGGTCTCATCTATGGCTACACCTTC. Encoded protein: CASSQGGGLIYGYTF.

The rearrangement links TRBV6-2 or TRBV6-3 to TRBJ1-6; a possible D gene is TRBD1 (5 bases). The germline gives CDR1 MNHEY, CDR2 SVGEGT. The CDR3 runs to 15 residues. V dropped 1 base and J dropped 9 bases, with 13 bases sitting between them. CDR3 protein: CASSYLTRDASPLHF. The DNA for the CDR3 is TGTGCCAGCAGTTACTTGACCAGGGATGCTTCACCCCTCCACTTT.

V and J are TRBV4-3 and TRBJ1-3; D uncertain. CDR1 is LGHNA, CDR2 YSLEER, per germline. Trimming cost V 0 bases and J 4 bases, with 4 bases left between them. This CDR3 region has 13 residues. Here the CDR3 DNA reads TGCGCCAGCAGCCAAGAACGGGGAAACACCATATATTTT. Residues: CASSQERGNTIYF.

V usage is TRBV3-1 (or the pseudogene TRBV3-2) and J usage is TRBJ2-7; D uncertain. Germline lookup yields CDR1 LGHDT and CDR2 YNNKEL (reference sequence). CDR3 length equals 13 residues. Between the trimmed V and J ends, which lost 0 bases and 7 bases, there was a span of 10 bases. The CDR3 region has the DNA TGTGCCAGCAGCCAAGATCATCGGTTAGAGCAGTACTTC. Translating it yields CASSQDHRLEQYF.

The chain joins TRBV6-1 to TRBJ1-2; D gene ambiguous. The CDR3 sequence is 15 residues long. Trimming removed 1 base at V and 2 bases at J, with 11 bases between. Germline CDR1 MNHNS, CDR2 SASEGT. The CDR3 here is CASSEEVHPNYGYTF. For the CDR3, the DNA is TGTGCCAGCAGTGAAGAAGTACACCCAAACTATGGCTACACCTTC.

This clone was seen once. The genes are TRBV18 and TRBJ2-5, with D uncertain. Germline CDR1 and CDR2: KGHSH and LQKENI. The CDR3 length is 11 residues. V lost 6 bases to trimming and J lost 2 bases, with 4 bases between them. The CDR3 here is CASSSQETQYF. CDR3 in DNA: TGTGCCAGCTCGTCACAAGAGACCCAGTACTTC.

The rearrangement joins TRBV12-3 or TRBV12-4 to TRBJ2-1; 11 bases are shared with TRBD1. V shed 5 bases, J shed 15 bases, and the junction held 9 bases outside the gene matches. The CDR3 has 13 residues. In DNA form, the CDR3 reads TGTGCCAGCAGTCCTTCTGGGACAGGGGGAAGGTTCTTC. Translated: CASSPSGTGGRFF.

This clone was recorded a few times. V gene TRBV6-5 combines with J gene TRBJ2-1; 8 bases map to TRBD2. Per the germline V gene, CDR1 is MNHEY and CDR2 is SVGAGI. The trim removed 0 bases at V and 9 bases at J, leaving 4 bases unmatched. This CDR3 spans 14 amino acids. CDR3: CASSYSAGDSEQFF. CDR3 coding DNA: TGTGCCAGCAGTTACTCAGCGGGAGACAGTGAGCAGTTCTTC.

The chain joins TRBV10-3 to TRBJ2-5; D not resolved. The germline gives CDR1 ENHRY, CDR2 SYGVKD. V was clipped by 3 bases and J by 2 bases, with 10 bases between them. The CDR3 contains 14 residues. The CDR3 DNA sequence: TGTGCCATCAGTGACCCGGGTAATCAAGAGACCCAGTACTTC. Residues: CAISDPGNQETQYF.

The J gene is TRBJ1-3, the V gene TRBV28; D may be TRBD1 (5 bases). The CDR3 spans 13 residues. V was clipped by 6 bases and J by 4 bases, with 10 bases between them. Germline CDR1 and CDR2: MDHEN and SYDVKM. This CDR3 reads CASSDSSGNTIYF. The CDR3 region has the DNA TGTGCCAGCAGCGACAGCTCCGGAAACACCATATATTTT.

V usage is TRBV15 and J usage is TRBJ2-7; D possibly corresponds to TRBD1 (6 bases). Trimming took 0 bases from V and 3 from J, leaving 12 bases between them. The germline gives CDR1 LNHNV, CDR2 YYDKDF (reference sequence). This CDR3 contains 15 residues. CDR3 in amino acids: CATSRETGQHYEQYF. The CDR3 DNA reads TGTGCCACCAGCAGAGAAACGGGACAACACTACGAGCAGTACTTC.

CDR3 residues: CASSDSGGGQPQHF. The CDR3 DNA sequence: TGTGCCAGCAGCGATTCAGGGGGCGGACAGCCCCAGCATTTT. The chain is built from TRBV6-2 or TRBV6-3 and TRBJ1-5; 8 bases align to TRBD1. CDR3 length equals 14 residues. The V segment lost 6 bases and the J segment 7 bases; nucleotides outside the gene matches: 8. CDR1 is MNHEY, CDR2 SVGEGT, per germline.

The chain combines TRBV5-4 with TRBJ1-4; 8 positions match TRBD1. Germline V gene data show CDR1 as SGHNT and CDR2 as YYREEE (reference sequence). The CDR3 is 15 amino acids. V lost 4 bases, J lost 8 bases, and 10 bases stayed unmatched. CDR3 sequence: CASSQGGTGREKLFF. CDR3 bases: TGTGCCAGCAGCCAAGGGGGGACAGGCCGAGAAAAACTGTTTTTT.

V is TRBV6-5 and J is TRBJ1-2; no firm D call. Trimming took off 0 bases at V and 4 bases at J, with 9 bases between the two ends. CDR1 and CDR2 (germline): MNHEY, SVGAGI. The CDR3 has 14 residues. The CDR3 sequence: CASSYSAGTYGYTF. CDR3 nucleotides: TGTGCCAGCAGTTACTCGGCCGGCACCTATGGCTACACCTTC.

The rearrangement links TRBV27 to TRBJ2-3; 13 bases line up with TRBD2. Per the germline V gene, CDR1 is MNHEY and CDR2 is SMNVEV (reference sequence). V lost 5 bases to trimming and J lost 10 bases; unmatched junction nucleotides: 6. The CDR3 covers 14 residues. CDR3 sequence reads: CASSPNGLAGAQYF. The DNA of the CDR3 is TGTGCCAGCAGTCCGAATGGACTAGCGGGAGCGCAGTATTTT.

This clone showed up just a few times. V and J are TRBV10-3 and TRBJ1-6, with D unresolved. V lost 0 bases and J 14 bases, leaving 17 bases between the germline ends. The V gene's germline CDR1 is ENHRY and CDR2 SYGVKD. CDR3 length: 15 residues. This CDR3 reads CAISESGTVGVSLHF. The CDR3 DNA sequence: TGTGCCATCAGTGAGTCTGGCACCGTCGGTGTGTCCCTCCACTTT.

V is TRBV30 and J is TRBJ1-1; no clear D gene. The CDR3 covers 14 residues. Trimming pared 0 bases from V and 1 base from J, leaving 9 bases between. CDR1 is GTSNPN, CDR2 SVGIG, per germline (reference sequence). The CDR3 loop is CAWSVGVWNTEAFF. As DNA, the CDR3 is TGTGCCTGGAGTGTAGGTGTGTGGAACACTGAAGCTTTCTTT.

The chain recombines TRBV5-1 with TRBJ2-1; 7 bases agree with TRBD2. Germline V gene lookup returns CDR1 SGHRS and CDR2 YFSETQ. The CDR3 length is 16 residues. V shed 1 base, J shed 7 bases, and the junction held 11 bases outside the gene matches. The CDR3 sequence is CASSLRYAGAGNEQFF. The CDR3 DNA is TGCGCCAGCAGCTTGAGGTACGCGGGAGCAGGTAATGAGCAGTTCTTC.

This chain links TRBV6-6 with TRBJ1-1; D unclear. The germline gives CDR1 MNHNY, CDR2 SVGAGI (reference sequence). The CDR3 loop spans 14 amino acids. Between the trimmed V and J ends, which lost 6 bases and 3 bases, there was a span of 14 bases. The CDR3 region is CASSYNEEHTEAFF. In DNA, the CDR3 is TGTGCCAGCAGCTACAATGAGGAGCACACTGAAGCTTTCTTT.

The rearrangement uses TRBV2 and TRBJ1-1; weak D call: TRBD1 (5 bases). Germline CDR1 is SNHLY and CDR2 is FYNNEI. CDR3 size: 14 residues. Trimming took off 4 bases at V and 5 bases at J, with 14 bases between the two ends. CDR3 in DNA: TGTGCCAGCAGTGGGAGGGGCCTGTATACTGAAGCTTTCTTT. This gives the protein CASSGRGLYTEAFF. The full variable domain, completed using reference TRBV2 and TRBJ1-1, is EPEVTQTPSHQVTQMGQEVILRCVPISNHLYFYWYRQILGQKVEFLVSFYNNEISEKSEIFDDQFSVERPDGSNFTLKIRSTKLEDSAMYFCASSGRGLYTEAFFGQGTRLTVV.

The chain couples TRBV10-3 to TRBJ1-5; D is undetermined. V lost 4 bases and J 6 bases, leaving 13 bases between the germline ends. This CDR3 is 14 amino acids long. CDR1 and CDR2 from the germline V gene are ENHRY and SYGVKD. The CDR3 sequence is CAISGGREAQPQHF. The CDR3 DNA is TGTGCCATCAGTGGAGGGAGGGAGGCTCAGCCCCAGCATTTT.